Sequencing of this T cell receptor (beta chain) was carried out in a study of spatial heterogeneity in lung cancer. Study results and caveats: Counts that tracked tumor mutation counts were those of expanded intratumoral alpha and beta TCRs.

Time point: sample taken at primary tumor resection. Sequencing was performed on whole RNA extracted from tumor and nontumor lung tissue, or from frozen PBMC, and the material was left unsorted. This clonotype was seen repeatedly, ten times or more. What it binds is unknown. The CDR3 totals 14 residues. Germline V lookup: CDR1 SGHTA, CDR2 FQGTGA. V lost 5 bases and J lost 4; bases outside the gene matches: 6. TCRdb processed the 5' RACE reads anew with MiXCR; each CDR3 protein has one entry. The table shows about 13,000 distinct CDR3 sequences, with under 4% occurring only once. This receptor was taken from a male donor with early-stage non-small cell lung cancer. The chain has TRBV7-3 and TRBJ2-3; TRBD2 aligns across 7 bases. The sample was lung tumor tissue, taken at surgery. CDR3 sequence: CASSPGGSSDTQYF. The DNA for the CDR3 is TGTGCCAGCAGCCCCGGCGGGAGTTCAGATACGCAGTATTTT. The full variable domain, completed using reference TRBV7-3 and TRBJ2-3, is GAGVSQTPSNKVTEKGKYVELRCDPISGHTALYWYRQSLGQGPEFLIYFQGTGAADDSGLPNDRFFAVRPEGSVSTLKIQRTERGDSAVYLCASSPGGSSDTQYFGPGTRLTVL.